These 21 T cell receptor beta chains originate from one sample sequenced in a study of shared clonotypes between healthy human individuals. Measured with immunoSEQ multiplex PCR; TCRdb has only the in-frame clones, and not every one. The data contain around 750,000 clones, around 72% of them seen just once; the ten biggest clones take up about 1.7%. Sequenced: memory CD4+ T cells sorted from blood. Subset described: CD45RA-negative fraction. The receptors originated from a woman aged 30 to 39 in good health.

This clone was detected once. The V and J genes are TRBV27 and TRBJ2-7, with D possibly matching TRBD1 (6 bases). The V end lost 2 bases, the J end lost 4 bases, and 15 bases lay between the germline ends. The CDR3 has 15 residues. Per the germline V gene, CDR1 is MNHEY and CDR2 is SMNVEV (reference sequence). CDR3 in DNA: TGTGCCAGCAGTTTAGAATCCAGGGGTGGTTACGAGCAGTACTTC. This codes for CASSLESRGGYEQYF.

This rearrangement joins TRBV4-2 to TRBJ2-7, with D perhaps TRBD1 or TRBD2 (6 bases each). Germline V lookup: CDR1 LGHNA, CDR2 YNFKEQ. With 4 bases removed from V and 9 bases from J, the gap between germline ends came to 22 bases. CDR3 length: 15 amino acids. This CDR3 is CASSPGGVSPRWQYF. Written as DNA, the CDR3 is TGTGCCAGCAGCCCCGGGGGCGTTTCCCCCAGGTGGCAGTACTTC.

This clone was recorded once. The chain couples TRBV28 to TRBJ2-1, with D perhaps matching TRBD2 (6 bases). The germline V gene encodes CDR1 MDHEN and CDR2 SYDVKM. The CDR3 spans 13 residues. The V end lost 10 bases, the J end lost 0 bases, and 10 bases lay between the germline ends. CDR3 residues: CATAGLSYNEQFF. The CDR3 region has the DNA TGTGCCACGGCGGGACTCTCCTACAATGAGCAGTTCTTC.

The chain has TRBV19 and TRBJ1-4; D is perhaps TRBD1 (5 bases). This CDR3 is built from 14 residues. Germline values: CDR1 LNHDA, CDR2 SQIVND (reference sequence). V was cut by 3 bases and J by 4 bases, with 9 bases left in between. CDR3 sequence: CASSIQGGNEKLFF. CDR3 DNA: TGTGCCAGTAGTATTCAGGGCGGTAATGAAAAACTGTTTTTT.

This clone was seen only once. The chain joins TRBV11-2 to TRBJ1-5, with TRBD1 identical over 8 bases. Germline V CDR1 and CDR2: SGHAT, FQNNGV. The CDR3 covers 16 residues. J lost 5 bases, V lost 0 bases, and 6 bases had no gene match. The CDR3 spells CASSLEVGRGHQPQHF. In DNA, the CDR3 is TGTGCCAGCAGCTTAGAAGTTGGCAGGGGGCATCAGCCCCAGCATTTT.

The J gene is TRBJ2-2, the V gene TRBV19; D is possibly TRBD1 (6 bases). The CDR3 spans 14 residues. CDR1 is LNHDA, CDR2 SQIVND, per germline (reference sequence). Trimming stripped 9 bases from V and 2 bases from J, with 13 bases between. CDR3 residues: CASLTGRNTGELFF. The CDR3 coding sequence is TGTGCCAGCCTGACAGGCCGCAACACCGGGGAGCTGTTTTTT.

J is TRBJ1-3 and V is TRBV27, with D perhaps matching TRBD1 (6 bases). Deletions cut 5 bases from V and 0 bases from J, with 11 bases between. Germline assignment: CDR1 MNHEY and CDR2 SMNVEV (reference sequence). The CDR3 consists of 15 residues. The CDR3 bases are TGTGCCAGCAGTGTAGACAGGTACTCTGGAAACACCATATATTTT. Protein: CASSVDRYSGNTIYF.

V and J are TRBV28 and TRBJ2-7; 8 positions match TRBD1. After removal of 6 bases from V and 6 bases from J, the junction contained 13 bases not matched to a gene. The CDR3 has 15 amino acids. Germline lookup yields CDR1 MDHEN and CDR2 SYDVKM. This CDR3 reads CASSTTGTGGFEQYF. CDR3 nucleotide sequence: TGTGCCAGCAGCACCACCGGGACAGGAGGTTTCGAGCAGTACTTC.

The chain combines TRBV5-6 with TRBJ1-5, with a weak D call TRBD1 (5 bases). V shed 2 bases and J shed 7 bases, with 10 bases lying between them. Per the germline V gene, CDR1 is SGHDT and CDR2 is YYEEEE. The CDR3 has 13 amino acids. The CDR3 DNA reads as TGTGCCAGCAGCTTCGGCAGGGAGCAGCCCCAGCATTTT. Residues: CASSFGREQPQHF.

The chain links TRBV4-1 to TRBJ1-1; D gene uncertain. The CDR3 extends over 15 amino acids. Trimming took 3 bases from V and 4 from J, leaving 15 bases between them. Germline assignment: CDR1 MGHRA and CDR2 YSYEKL. DNA of the CDR3: TGCGCCAGCAGCCAGGGAGGCACGTGGGGCACTGAAGCTTTCTTT. Amino acids: CASSQGGTWGTEAFF.

This sequence joins TRBV28 and TRBJ2-1, with 8 bases matching TRBD1. The junction had 9 bases not matched to a gene; V was cut back by 6 bases and J by 5 bases. This CDR3 has 15 amino acids. The germline gives CDR1 MDHEN, CDR2 SYDVKM. CDR3 nucleotides: TGTGCCAGCAGATCGGACAGGGTGGAGAACAATGAGCAGTTCTTC. Translation gives CASRSDRVENNEQFF.

V is TRBV28 and J is TRBJ2-7, with D perhaps TRBD2 (5 bases). The CDR3 totals 15 residues. Trimming removed 2 bases from V and 6 bases from J, with 17 bases in between. The germline V gene has CDR1 MDHEN and CDR2 SYDVKM. The CDR3 loop reads CASSLRSGLAGEQYF. DNA for the CDR3: TGTGCCAGCAGTTTAAGGTCCGGCCTGGCGGGCGAGCAGTACTTC.

A single count supports this clone. The genes are TRBV6-1 and TRBJ2-3; D ambiguous. Germline CDR1 MNHNS, CDR2 SASEGT. This CDR3 has 11 amino acids. The V and J ends lost 10 bases and 5 bases respectively, with 10 bases between them. CDR3 protein: CATVTEDTQYF. CDR3 DNA: TGTGCCACCGTAACGGAAGATACGCAGTATTTT.

This clone was observed a single time. The identical CDR3 is also encoded by other nucleotide sequences in the sample. V usage is TRBV19 and J usage is TRBJ1-1; D unresolved. V lost 7 bases and J lost 0, with 9 bases in between. CDR3 length equals 13 residues. CDR1 and CDR2 from the germline V gene are LNHDA and SQIVND (reference sequence). The DNA of the CDR3 is TGTGCCAGTAAGGAGGGCATGAACACTGAAGCTTTCTTT. It translates to CASKEGMNTEAFF.

To note about this clone: Other DNA sequences in this sample translate to the same CDR3. The rearrangement links TRBV6-1 to TRBJ1-5, with D unresolved. CDR3 length: 13 amino acids. V lost 3 bases, J lost 4 bases, and 7 bases lay in between. CDR1 and CDR2 (germline): MNHNS, SASEGT. CDR3 nucleotides: TGTGCCAGCAGTGAGTTGAGGAATCAGCCCCAGCATTTT. This encodes CASSELRNQPQHF.

The gene calls are TRBV5-4 and TRBJ2-6; D not resolved. V was trimmed by 5 bases and J by 4 bases, leaving 7 bases between them. CDR3 length equals 13 residues. The germline V gene has CDR1 SGHNT and CDR2 YYREEE (reference sequence). The CDR3 sequence is CASSLPGANVLTF. The CDR3 coding sequence is TGTGCCAGCAGTTTACCCGGGGCCAACGTCCTGACTTTC.

V usage is TRBV5-6 and J usage is TRBJ2-3, with TRBD1 matching over 9 bases. The CDR3 loop spans 16 amino acids. Germline loops: CDR1 SGHDT, CDR2 YYEEEE. J lost 4 bases, V lost 3 bases, and 9 bases had no gene match. The DNA for the CDR3 is TGTGCCAGCAGCTCCAACAGGGGGCGGCCGTCAGATACGCAGTATTTT. This gives the protein CASSSNRGRPSDTQYF.

The sample holds a few counts of this clone. This chain connects TRBV7-2 to TRBJ1-5, with no clear D. The CDR3 runs 15 residues. Trimming took 3 bases from V and 6 from J, leaving 15 bases between them. The germline V gene has CDR1 SGHTA and CDR2 FQGNSA. CDR3 in DNA: TGTGCCAGCAGCTTGAACGCCCTGTTGTCTCAGCCCCAGCATTTT. It encodes CASSLNALLSQPQHF.

The CDR3 coding sequence is TGCAGCGTGGATCAGGGCAGGGTCTACAATGAGCAGTTCTTC. It codes for CSVDQGRVYNEQFF. This chain links TRBV29-1 with TRBJ2-1; D perhaps matches TRBD1 (5 bases). V was trimmed by 6 bases and J by 3 bases, leaving 15 bases between them. CDR1 SQVTM and CDR2 ANQGSEA come from the germline V gene. The CDR3 extends over 14 amino acids.

The chain links TRBV11-2 to TRBJ1-1; D uncertain. Germline CDR1 is SGHAT and CDR2 is FQNNGV. The CDR3 is 12 amino acids. V gave up 5 bases and J gave up 4 bases, with 8 bases separating them. Here the CDR3 DNA reads TGTGCCAGCAGCCGACTGGGCACTGAAGCTTTCTTT. Amino acids: CASSRLGTEAFF. Full variable domain (missing parts from reference TRBV11-2 and TRBJ1-1): EAGVAQSPRYKIIEKRQSVAFWCNPISGHATLYWYQQILGQGPKLLIQFQNNGVVDDSQLPKDRFSAERLKGVDSTLKIQPAKLEDSAVYLCASSRLGTEAFFGQGTRLTVV.

The chain joins TRBV28 to TRBJ2-3, with 8 bases aligning to TRBD2. V lost 6 bases to trimming and J lost 4 bases; unmatched junction nucleotides: 9. This CDR3 has 15 amino acids. Germline lookup yields CDR1 MDHEN and CDR2 SYDVKM. In DNA, the CDR3 is TGTGCCAGCAGCCAAGCGGGAGACTATGCAGATACGCAGTATTTT. Its protein product is CASSQAGDYADTQYF.